This T cell receptor (beta chain) was recovered during a study of naive and memory T cell subsets. Study findings and constraints: Especially in CD8 cells, naive repertoires contained a few larger clonotypes, possibly CD45RA-re-expressing memory cells.

Both TRBC1 and TRBC2 were covered by a beta constant-region primer of two equimolar oligonucleotides. Four rounds of PCR amplified the ligated cDNA using nested alpha and beta constant-region primers plus SP2. TCRdb reprocessed the UMI-ligation and nested PCR reads via MiXCR and lists one record per CDR3 protein. The table includes roughly 150,000 distinct CDR3 sequences, under 25% detected once. The CDR3 consists of 15 residues. Trimming took off 0 bases at V and 4 bases at J, with 7 bases between the two ends. The germline V gene has CDR1 MGHRA and CDR2 YSYEKL. A word on this clonotype: The antigen is undetermined.

Sequencing was done on a sample of naive CD4+ T cells from blood. This chain joins TRBV4-1 and TRBJ2-6; TRBD1 might be the D (5 bases). The TCR comes from a human donor in good health. The CDR3 loop reads CASSQETAGANVLTF. Written as DNA, the CDR3 is TGCGCCAGCAGCCAAGAGACAGCGGGGGCCAACGTCCTGACTTTC.